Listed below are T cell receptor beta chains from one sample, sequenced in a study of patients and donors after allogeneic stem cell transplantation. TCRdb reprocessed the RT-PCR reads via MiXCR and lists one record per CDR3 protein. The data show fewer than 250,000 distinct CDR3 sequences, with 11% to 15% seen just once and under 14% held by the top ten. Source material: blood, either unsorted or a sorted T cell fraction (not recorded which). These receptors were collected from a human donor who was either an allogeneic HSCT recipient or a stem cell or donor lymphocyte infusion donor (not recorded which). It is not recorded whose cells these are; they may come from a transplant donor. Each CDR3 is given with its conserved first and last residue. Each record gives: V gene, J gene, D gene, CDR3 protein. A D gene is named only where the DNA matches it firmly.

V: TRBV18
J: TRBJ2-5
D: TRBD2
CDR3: CASSPAVRTSGGPRETQYF

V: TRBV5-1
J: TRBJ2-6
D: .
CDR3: CASSLQARSGANVLTF

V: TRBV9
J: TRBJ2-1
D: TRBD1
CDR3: CASSASGQSNNEQFF

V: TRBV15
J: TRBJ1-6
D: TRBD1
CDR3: CATSKRTGGSPLHF

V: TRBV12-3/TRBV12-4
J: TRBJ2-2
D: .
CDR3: CASSLSVSVSGFTGELFF

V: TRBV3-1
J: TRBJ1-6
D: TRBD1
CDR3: CASSQATGGRNSPLHF

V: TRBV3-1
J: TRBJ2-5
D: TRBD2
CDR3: CASSQALAGGQETQYF

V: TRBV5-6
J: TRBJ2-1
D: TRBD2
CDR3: CASSSLGGRDDNEQFF

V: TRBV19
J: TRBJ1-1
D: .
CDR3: CASSARGRDLMRNTEAFF

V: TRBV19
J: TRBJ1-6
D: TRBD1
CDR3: CASSIGTGGNSPLHF

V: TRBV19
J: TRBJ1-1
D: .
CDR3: CASSIVRSSFMNTEAFF

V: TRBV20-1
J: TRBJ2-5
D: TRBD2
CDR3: CSASPGLAGTWEETQYF

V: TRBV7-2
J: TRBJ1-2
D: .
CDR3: CASSFGGRESGYTF

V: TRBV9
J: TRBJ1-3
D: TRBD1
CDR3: CASGGQALTGNTIYF